The rows below give T cell receptor beta chains drawn from one sample of a study of blood T cell repertoires in COVID-19. TCRdb keeps only in-frame clones here, not all; method: immunoSEQ multiplex PCR. The top ten clones hold approximately 3.4% of a sample with 450,000 to 500,000 clones, 80% to 90% of them seen once. Sequenced material: peripheral blood. The source is a human donor in a cohort sampled during active COVID-19. Each CDR3 is given with its conserved first and last residue. The order of the fields is J gene, D gene, clone size, V gene, CDR3 protein, CDR3 DNA. The D gene is left open where the match is weak. Clone size is not always given. Where it is, it says once, few, many or a class for expanded clones.

j_gene: TRBJ2-1
d_gene: NA
abundance: few
v_gene: TRBV6-5
CDR3aa: CASSPNAGQGEQFF
CDR3nt: TGTGCCAGCAGCCCCAATGCGGGCCAAGGCGAGCAGTTCTTC

j_gene: TRBJ2-1
d_gene: TRBD2
abundance: NA
v_gene: TRBV24-1
CDR3aa: CATSDRLAGGSYEQFF
CDR3nt: TGTGCCACCAGTGACAGACTAGCGGGAGGGAGCTATGAGCAGTTCTTC

j_gene: TRBJ1-1
d_gene: NA
abundance: NA
v_gene: TRBV19
CDR3aa: CASSTNLGGTEAFF
CDR3nt: TGTGCCAGTAGTACCAACTTGGGGGGCACTGAAGCTTTCTTT

j_gene: TRBJ2-1
d_gene: NA
abundance: once
v_gene: TRBV28
CDR3aa: CASRPSAKDEQFF
CDR3nt: TGTGCCAGCAGGCCTAGCGCAAAGGATGAGCAGTTCTTC

j_gene: TRBJ1-1
d_gene: TRBD1
abundance: NA
v_gene: TRBV28
CDR3aa: CASSFPDRGGTEAFF
CDR3nt: TGTGCCAGCAGTTTCCCCGACAGGGGAGGCACTGAAGCTTTCTTT

j_gene: TRBJ2-3
d_gene: NA
abundance: NA
v_gene: TRBV11-2
CDR3aa: CASSAGLGLTRTDTQYF
CDR3nt: TGTGCCAGCAGCGCCGGACTGGGACTCACAAGGACAGATACGCAGTATTTT

j_gene: TRBJ2-7
d_gene: TRBD1
abundance: NA
v_gene: TRBV19
CDR3aa: CATKGAAPLNEQYF
CDR3nt: TGTGCCACTAAGGGGGCAGCCCCCCTCAACGAGCAGTACTTC

j_gene: TRBJ2-5
d_gene: TRBD2
abundance: NA
v_gene: TRBV5-1
CDR3aa: CASSLGNGGRASETQYF
CDR3nt: TGCGCCAGCAGCCTGGGAAATGGCGGGAGGGCCTCGGAGACCCAGTACTTC

j_gene: TRBJ2-1
d_gene: TRBD1
abundance: NA
v_gene: TRBV19
CDR3aa: CASHKGQGSFEQFF
CDR3nt: TGTGCCAGTCACAAGGGACAGGGTTCTTTTGAGCAGTTCTTC

j_gene: TRBJ2-1
d_gene: TRBD1
abundance: NA
v_gene: TRBV7-9
CDR3aa: CASSLSGTGKMDEQFF
CDR3nt: TGTGCCAGCAGCTTATCCGGGACAGGGAAGATGGATGAGCAGTTCTTC

j_gene: TRBJ1-5
d_gene: NA
abundance: once
v_gene: TRBV9
CDR3aa: CASSVDPGENQPQHF
CDR3nt: TGTGCCAGCAGCGTAGATCCAGGGGAAAATCAGCCCCAGCATTTT

j_gene: TRBJ2-1
d_gene: TRBD2
abundance: NA
v_gene: TRBV7-2
CDR3aa: CASSLRLAGGNEQFF
CDR3nt: TGTGCCAGCAGCTTACGACTAGCGGGAGGGAATGAGCAGTTCTTC

j_gene: TRBJ2-1
d_gene: TRBD2
abundance: NA
v_gene: TRBV6-4
CDR3aa: CASSDSGGSIYNEQFF
CDR3nt: TGTGCCAGCAGTGACTCTGGCGGGAGCATCTACAATGAGCAGTTCTTC

j_gene: TRBJ2-5
d_gene: NA
abundance: NA
v_gene: TRBV6-5
CDR3aa: CASSYSWTKETQYF
CDR3nt: TGTGCCAGCAGTTACTCGTGGACTAAAGAGACCCAGTACTTC

j_gene: TRBJ2-6
d_gene: NA
abundance: NA
v_gene: TRBV4-3
CDR3aa: CASSRDISGANVLTF
CDR3nt: TGCGCCAGCAGCCGTGACATCTCTGGGGCCAACGTCCTGACTTTC

j_gene: TRBJ2-3
d_gene: NA
abundance: NA
v_gene: TRBV2
CDR3aa: CATTLVVSTDTQYF
CDR3nt: TGTGCCACCACACTAGTAGTGAGCACAGATACGCAGTATTTT

j_gene: TRBJ2-3
d_gene: NA
abundance: NA
v_gene: TRBV21-1
CDR3aa: CASSKAGGDRTDTQYF
CDR3nt: TGTGCCAGCAGCAAAGCCGGGGGAGACCGCACAGATACGCAGTATTTT

j_gene: TRBJ2-2
d_gene: TRBD2
abundance: NA
v_gene: TRBV3-1/TRBV3-2
CDR3aa: CASRIAGTGELFF
CDR3nt: TGTGCCAGCCGGATAGCGGGGACCGGGGAGCTGTTTTTT

j_gene: TRBJ2-6
d_gene: TRBD1
abundance: NA
v_gene: TRBV13
CDR3aa: CASTRDRGGPGANVLTF
CDR3nt: TGTGCCAGCACCCGGGACAGGGGAGGTCCCGGGGCCAACGTCCTGACTTTC

j_gene: TRBJ2-7
d_gene: NA
abundance: NA
v_gene: TRBV6-1
CDR3aa: CASSEALSIFDEQYF
CDR3nt: TGTGCCAGCAGTGAAGCGCTTAGCATCTTCGACGAGCAGTACTTC

j_gene: TRBJ1-2
d_gene: NA
abundance: NA
v_gene: TRBV4-1
CDR3aa: CASSQVSANYGYTF
CDR3nt: TGCGCCAGCAGCCAAGTTTCCGCTAACTATGGCTACACCTTC

j_gene: TRBJ2-5
d_gene: NA
abundance: NA
v_gene: TRBV7-3
CDR3aa: CASSSGLLEETQYF
CDR3nt: TGTGCCAGCAGCTCGGGACTCCTTGAAGAGACCCAGTACTTC

j_gene: TRBJ2-3
d_gene: NA
abundance: once
v_gene: TRBV9
CDR3aa: CASSPSSPRDTQYF
CDR3nt: TGTGCCAGCAGCCCCTCCAGCCCCAGGGATACGCAGTATTTT

j_gene: TRBJ1-5
d_gene: NA
abundance: NA
v_gene: TRBV19
CDR3aa: CASSTMMDQPQHF
CDR3nt: TGTGCCAGTAGTACTATGATGGATCAGCCCCAGCATTTT

j_gene: TRBJ2-2
d_gene: NA
abundance: NA
v_gene: TRBV2
CDR3aa: CASNEGSTGELFF
CDR3nt: TGTGCCAGCAATGAGGGGAGCACCGGGGAGCTGTTTTTT

j_gene: TRBJ2-1
d_gene: NA
abundance: NA
v_gene: TRBV6-4
CDR3aa: CASSDSLYGNEQFF
CDR3nt: TGTGCCAGCAGTGACTCCCTATATGGCAATGAGCAGTTCTTC

j_gene: TRBJ2-3
d_gene: TRBD1
abundance: NA
v_gene: TRBV6-2/TRBV6-3
CDR3aa: CASSLTRTGAKGDTQYF
CDR3nt: TGTGCCAGCAGTCTCACCCGAACAGGGGCTAAAGGAGATACGCAGTATTTT

j_gene: TRBJ1-2
d_gene: NA
abundance: NA
v_gene: TRBV12-3/TRBV12-4
CDR3aa: CASSTGFYGYTF
CDR3nt: TGTGCCAGCAGCACAGGCTTCTATGGCTACACCTTC

j_gene: TRBJ1-2
d_gene: TRBD1
abundance: NA
v_gene: TRBV30
CDR3aa: CAWSVGGGYTF
CDR3nt: TGTGCCTGGAGTGTAGGGGGCGGCTACACCTTC

j_gene: TRBJ1-3
d_gene: NA
abundance: NA
v_gene: TRBV5-1
CDR3aa: CASSAGENGNTIYF
CDR3nt: TGCGCCAGCAGCGCAGGGGAGAACGGAAACACCATATATTTT

j_gene: TRBJ2-3
d_gene: NA
abundance: NA
v_gene: TRBV6-5
CDR3aa: CASKGGTADGNTQYF
CDR3nt: TGTGCCAGCAAAGGGGGAACAGCCGATGGAAATACGCAGTATTTT

j_gene: TRBJ2-1
d_gene: NA
abundance: NA
v_gene: TRBV19
CDR3aa: CASSVGTINEQFF
CDR3nt: TGTGCCAGTAGTGTCGGGACAATTAATGAGCAGTTCTTC

j_gene: TRBJ2-5
d_gene: TRBD2
abundance: NA
v_gene: TRBV11-3
CDR3aa: CASSLTLGRERETQYF
CDR3nt: TGTGCCAGCAGCCTGACTCTGGGGCGGGAGAGAGAGACCCAGTACTTC

j_gene: TRBJ2-7
d_gene: NA
abundance: NA
v_gene: TRBV27
CDR3aa: CASSLSGSPYEQYF
CDR3nt: TGTGCCAGCAGTTTATCGGGCAGTCCGTACGAGCAGTACTTC

j_gene: TRBJ2-1
d_gene: NA
abundance: NA
v_gene: TRBV4-3
CDR3aa: CASSQQGRGEQFF
CDR3nt: TGCGCCAGCAGCCAACAGGGTCGCGGTGAGCAGTTCTTC

j_gene: TRBJ2-1
d_gene: TRBD2
abundance: NA
v_gene: TRBV27
CDR3aa: CASSLWTSGRNEQFF
CDR3nt: TGTGCCAGCAGTTTATGGACTAGCGGGAGAAATGAGCAGTTCTTC

j_gene: TRBJ2-7
d_gene: TRBD2
abundance: NA
v_gene: TRBV28
CDR3aa: CASSLVGPLAGGPDEQYF
CDR3nt: TGTGCCAGCAGCTTAGTCGGCCCTTTAGCGGGAGGGCCCGACGAGCAGTACTTC

j_gene: TRBJ2-3
d_gene: TRBD2
abundance: NA
v_gene: TRBV10-3
CDR3aa: CAISAGTSGDTDTQYF
CDR3nt: TGTGCCATCAGTGCGGGGACTAGCGGAGACACAGATACGCAGTATTTT

j_gene: TRBJ2-7
d_gene: TRBD1
abundance: NA
v_gene: TRBV19
CDR3aa: CASSPGQASYEQYF
CDR3nt: TGTGCCAGTAGTCCGGGACAGGCGTCCTACGAGCAGTACTTC

j_gene: TRBJ1-5
d_gene: NA
abundance: NA
v_gene: TRBV15
CDR3aa: CATSRTVNQPQHF
CDR3nt: TGTGCCACCAGCAGGACAGTCAATCAGCCCCAGCATTTT